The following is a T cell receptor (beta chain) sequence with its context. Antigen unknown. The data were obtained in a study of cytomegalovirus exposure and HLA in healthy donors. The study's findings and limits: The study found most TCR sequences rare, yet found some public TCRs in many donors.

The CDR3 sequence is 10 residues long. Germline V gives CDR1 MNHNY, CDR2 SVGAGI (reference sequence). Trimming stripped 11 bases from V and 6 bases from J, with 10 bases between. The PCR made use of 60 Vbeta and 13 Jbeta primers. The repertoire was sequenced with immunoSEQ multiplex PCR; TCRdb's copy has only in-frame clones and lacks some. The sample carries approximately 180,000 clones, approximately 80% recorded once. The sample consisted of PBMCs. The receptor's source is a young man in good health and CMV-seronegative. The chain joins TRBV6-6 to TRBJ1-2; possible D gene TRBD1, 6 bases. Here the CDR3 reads CAATGNGYTF. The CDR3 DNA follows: TGTGCCGCCACAGGGAATGGCTACACCTTC.